Below are 8 T cell receptor beta chains sequenced from a single sample in a study of OX40 agonist ivuxolimab in advanced cancers. Repertoires were generated with immunoSEQ multiplex PCR, while TCRdb's copy carries only in-frame clones and drops some. Among some 70,000 clones listed, roughly 83% were seen once. The sample in question was CD4+ or CD8+ T cells sorted from blood, obtained in a trial of the OX40 agonist ivuxolimab. These receptor sequences come from an adult with an advanced solid tumor such as melanoma, head and neck, liver or kidney cancer.

This clone is a singleton in its sample. The rearrangement links TRBV7-2 to TRBJ1-2; 8 nucleotides line up with TRBD1. The germline CDR1 and CDR2 sequences are SGHTA and FQGNSA. The CDR3 covers 16 residues. The ends lost 7 bases at V and 1 base at J; junction bases unmatched: 11. The DNA of the CDR3 is TGTGCCAGCACCACCGGGGCGACAGGGGTTAACTATGGCTACACCTTC. Protein product: CASTTGATGVNYGYTF.

This sequence joins TRBV19 and TRBJ2-1; D tentatively fits TRBD1 or TRBD2 (5 bases each). V was shortened by 4 bases and J by 1 base, with 8 bases between the two germline ends. Germline assignment: CDR1 LNHDA and CDR2 SQIVND (reference sequence). The CDR3 runs to 14 residues. Here the CDR3 reads CASSTWGSYNEQFF. The DNA of the CDR3 is TGTGCCAGTAGTACGTGGGGGTCCTACAATGAGCAGTTCTTC.

This chain links TRBV30 with TRBJ2-7; possible D gene TRBD1, 8 bases. Trimming took 0 bases from V and 6 from J, leaving 18 bases between them. This CDR3 spans 15 amino acids. CDR1 and CDR2 from the germline V gene are GTSNPN and SVGIG (reference sequence). This CDR3 reads CAWSVRATGEGEQYF. For the CDR3, the DNA is TGTGCCTGGAGTGTCCGTGCGACAGGGGAGGGCGAGCAGTACTTC.

The rearrangement uses TRBV30 and TRBJ2-7, with 9 bases aligning to TRBD1. Trimming took 1 base from V and 6 from J; bases not matched to a gene: 4. This CDR3 has 13 residues. Per the germline V gene, CDR1 is GTSNPN and CDR2 is SVGIG (reference sequence). The CDR3 nucleotides read TGTGCCTGGAGTGGGGACAGGGCGATCGAGCAGTACTTC. Its protein product is CAWSGDRAIEQYF.

This chain uses TRBV7-8 with TRBJ2-5; TRBD2 is a possible D gene (5 bases). Germline loops: CDR1 SGHVS, CDR2 FQNEAQ. The ends were cut back, 1 base at V and 4 bases at J, with 16 bases in the middle. The CDR3 runs to 16 residues. CDR3: CASSLEAGSRGETQYF. The CDR3 bases are TGTGCCAGCAGCTTAGAGGCCGGGTCCCGGGGAGAGACCCAGTACTTC.

The V and J genes are TRBV5-6 and TRBJ2-2; the D gene is possibly TRBD2 (6 bases). The germline V and J ends were trimmed by 1 base and 0 bases, with 10 bases remaining between them. The CDR3 consists of 16 residues. The germline V gene has CDR1 SGHDT and CDR2 YYEEEE. CDR3 DNA sequence: TGTGCCAGCAGCTTGAGCCCGGGGGCGAACACCGGGGAGCTGTTTTTT. Translating gives CASSLSPGANTGELFF.

The CDR3 region is CASSVVGGAKTQYF. CDR3 DNA sequence: TGTGCCAGCAGCGTAGTCGGGGGGGCCAAGACCCAGTACTTC. The V and J genes are TRBV9 and TRBJ2-5; 8 nucleotides align to TRBD2. Per the germline V gene, CDR1 is SGDLS and CDR2 is YYNGEE. The length of the CDR3 is 14 residues. V trimming: 0 bases; J trimming: 6 bases; junction bases outside the gene matches: 4.

This clone has a handful of counts. The gene calls are TRBV14 and TRBJ2-2; D might be TRBD1 (6 bases). Germline CDR1 SGHDN, CDR2 FVKESK. The V end lost 1 base, the J end lost 1 base, and 10 bases lay between the germline ends. CDR3 size: 16 residues. For the CDR3, the DNA is TGTGCCAGCAGCCAAGCAGGGGTTAGGAACACCGGGGAGCTGTTTTTT. Encoded protein: CASSQAGVRNTGELFF.